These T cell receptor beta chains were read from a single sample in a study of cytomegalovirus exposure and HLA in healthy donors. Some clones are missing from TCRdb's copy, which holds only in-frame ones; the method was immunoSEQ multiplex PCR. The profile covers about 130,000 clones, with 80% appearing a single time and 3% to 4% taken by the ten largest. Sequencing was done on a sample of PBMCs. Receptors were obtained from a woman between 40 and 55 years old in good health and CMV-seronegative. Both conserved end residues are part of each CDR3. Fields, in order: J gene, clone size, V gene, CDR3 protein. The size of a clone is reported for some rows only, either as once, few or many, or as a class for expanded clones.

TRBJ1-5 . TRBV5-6 CASSYRDRRDQPQHF
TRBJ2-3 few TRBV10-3 CAINAGAPTDTQYF
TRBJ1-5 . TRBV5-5 CASSFWFGGGQPQHF
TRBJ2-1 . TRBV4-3 CASSQGQWTSGVDEQFF
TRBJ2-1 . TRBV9 CASSVSDGGREQFF
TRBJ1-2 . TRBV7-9 CASSFQQGWDGYTF
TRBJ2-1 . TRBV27 CASSFMLAEGGEQFF
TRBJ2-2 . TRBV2 CASSRGQGRGGELFF
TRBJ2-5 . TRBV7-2 CASSATGGQETQYF
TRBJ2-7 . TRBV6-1 CASSTGLVDYEQYF
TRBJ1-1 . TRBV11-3 CASSADRYTEAFF
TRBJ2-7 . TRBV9 CASSARGGVPYEQYF
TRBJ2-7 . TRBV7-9 CASSSGQGYRREQYF
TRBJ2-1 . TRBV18 CASSPADTQQFF
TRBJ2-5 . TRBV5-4 CASSLNPADQETQYF
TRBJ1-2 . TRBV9 CASSPRQGVYGYTF
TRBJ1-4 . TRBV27 CASSPGQGTNEKLFF
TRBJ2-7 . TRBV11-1 CASRRTGGEQYF
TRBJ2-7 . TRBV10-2 CASSQTSGSYEQYF
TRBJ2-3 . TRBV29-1 CSVEVRTGGTDTQYF
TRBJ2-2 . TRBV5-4 CASSRGPTGGEDGELFF
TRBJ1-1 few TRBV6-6 CASKRSADTEAFF
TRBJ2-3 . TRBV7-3 CASSPGREADTQYF
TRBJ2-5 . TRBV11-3 CASSGRGTKTQYF
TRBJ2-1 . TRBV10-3 CAISESTYNEQFF
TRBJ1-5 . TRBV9 CASTPGDSNQPQHF
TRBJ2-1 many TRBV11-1 CASSLTLAGVYNEQFF
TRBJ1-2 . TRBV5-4 CASSPDGTGWDGYTF
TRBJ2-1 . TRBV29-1 CSVGLTGGYNEQFF
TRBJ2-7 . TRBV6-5 CARLIYEQYF
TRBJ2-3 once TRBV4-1 CASSRTSGGTDTQYF
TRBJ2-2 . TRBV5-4 CASSLGVTGELFF
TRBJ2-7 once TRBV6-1 CASRKDIGELYEQYF
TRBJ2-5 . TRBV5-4 CASGEGLAQETQYF
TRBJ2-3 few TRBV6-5 CASSWGQRSTDTQYF
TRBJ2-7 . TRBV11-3 CASSLDGSQGYEQYF
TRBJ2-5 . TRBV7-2 CASSLDWRLAGPGETQYF
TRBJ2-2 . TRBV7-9 CASRSPGTANTGELFF
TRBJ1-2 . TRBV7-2 CASSLGQGINDGYTF